Listed here are 6 T cell receptor beta chains from one sample, sequenced in a study of post-analysis software for immune sequencing data. Their target antigens are unknown. cDNA libraries of TCR beta carried unique molecular identifiers. Each CDR3 protein gets one entry after TCRdb re-called the PCR reads with MiXCR. The sample includes approximately 690,000 distinct CDR3 sequences, 55% to 60% of them seen just once. Study-wide findings and caveats: There were a handful of TRBV segments more frequent in patients than controls, and TRBV5-6, TRBV5-1 and TRBV20-1 were among them.

The sequenced sample consisted of blood. These TCRs come from a girl aged 2 to 9 with multiple sclerosis.

This chain uses TRBV7-2 with TRBJ1-5; TRBD1 might be the D (5 bases). The V end lost 3 bases, the J end lost 6 bases, and 18 bases lay between the germline ends. Germline assignment: CDR1 SGHTA and CDR2 FQGNSA. The CDR3 consists of 16 residues. Here the CDR3 DNA reads TGTGCCAGCAGCTTCCTACACGGGGATGGGACTCAGCCCCAGCATTTT. It codes for CASSFLHGDGTQPQHF.

The V gene is TRBV20-1, the J gene TRBJ2-1; D remains ambiguous. Germline CDR1 reads DFQATT; CDR2 reads SNEGSKA (reference sequence). CDR3 size: 12 residues. V was clipped by 7 bases and J by 10 bases, with 17 bases between them. The CDR3 here is CSVLTVGDEQFF. CDR3 nucleotide sequence: TGCAGTGTTCTAACCGTAGGCGACGAGCAGTTCTTC.

The V gene is TRBV30, the J gene TRBJ2-1; 8 bases align to TRBD1. J was trimmed by 3 bases and V by 0 bases; bases with no gene match: 4. The CDR3 has 15 residues. CDR1 is GTSNPN and CDR2 is SVGIG in the germline V gene (reference sequence). CDR3 sequence: CAWSVGQGNYNEQFF. In nucleotides, the CDR3 is TGTGCCTGGAGTGTTGGACAGGGTAACTACAATGAGCAGTTCTTC.

The chain links TRBV6-6 to TRBJ2-1; either TRBD1 or TRBD2 may fit D (6 bases each). Germline V gene data show CDR1 as MNHNY and CDR2 as SVGAGI (reference sequence). The V and J ends lost 6 bases and 13 bases respectively, with 19 bases between them. This CDR3 comprises 13 residues. The CDR3 reads CASSPEGEETQFF. In nucleotides, the CDR3 is TGTGCCAGCAGCCCGGAGGGGGAAGAGACCCAGTTCTTC.

J is TRBJ1-1 and V is TRBV4-1; 7 bases map to TRBD1. This CDR3 contains 17 residues. Germline-derived CDR1 and CDR2 are MGHRA and YSYEKL. Unmatched junction bases numbered 11, after V lost 1 base and J lost 3 bases. The CDR3 DNA is TGCGCCAGCAGCCAAGGTGTTTTATCTACAGGGGACACTGAAGCTTTCTTT. Its translation is CASSQGVLSTGDTEAFF.

This clonotype was seen only a few times. This chain joins TRBV28 and TRBJ2-3; TRBD2 matches 7 bases. Losses at the gene ends were 8 bases for V and 4 bases for J; bases not matched to a gene: 12. The CDR3 has 15 amino acids. Germline V CDR1 and CDR2: MDHEN, SYDVKM. CDR3 nucleotide sequence: TGTGCCAGCGCGTTTAGCGGGTTACAATCAGATACGCAGTATTTT. Translating gives CASAFSGLQSDTQYF.